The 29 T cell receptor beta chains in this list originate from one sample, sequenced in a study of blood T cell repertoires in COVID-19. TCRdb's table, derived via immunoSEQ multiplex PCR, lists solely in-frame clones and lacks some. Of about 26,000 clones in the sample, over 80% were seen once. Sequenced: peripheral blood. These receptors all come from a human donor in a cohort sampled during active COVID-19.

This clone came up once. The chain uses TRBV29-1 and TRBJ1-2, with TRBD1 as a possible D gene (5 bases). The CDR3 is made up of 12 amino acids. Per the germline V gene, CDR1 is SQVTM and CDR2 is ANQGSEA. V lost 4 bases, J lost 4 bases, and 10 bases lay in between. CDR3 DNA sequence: TGCAGCGTTGGCGACAGTTCCTATGGCTACACCTTC. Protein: CSVGDSSYGYTF.

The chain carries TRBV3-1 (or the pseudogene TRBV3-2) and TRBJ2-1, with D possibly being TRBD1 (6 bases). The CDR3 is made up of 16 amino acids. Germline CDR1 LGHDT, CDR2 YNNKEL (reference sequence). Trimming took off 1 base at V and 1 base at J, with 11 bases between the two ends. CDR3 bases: TGTGCCAGCAGCCAAGTGAACAGGGTTTCCTACAATGAGCAGTTCTTC. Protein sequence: CASSQVNRVSYNEQFF.

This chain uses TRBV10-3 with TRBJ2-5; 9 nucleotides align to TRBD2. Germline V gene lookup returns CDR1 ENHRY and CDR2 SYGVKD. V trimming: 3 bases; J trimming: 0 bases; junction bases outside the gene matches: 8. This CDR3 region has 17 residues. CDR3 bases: TGTGCCATCAGTGATATAATAGCGGGGGAACACCAAGAGACCCAGTACTTC. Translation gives CAISDIIAGEHQETQYF.

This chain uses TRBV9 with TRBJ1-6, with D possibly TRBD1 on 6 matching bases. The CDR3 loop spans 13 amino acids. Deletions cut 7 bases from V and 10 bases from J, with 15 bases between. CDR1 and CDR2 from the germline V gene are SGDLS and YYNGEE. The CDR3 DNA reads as TGTGCCAGCGGAGACAGGTCTAGCTCACCCCTCCACTTT. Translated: CASGDRSSSPLHF.

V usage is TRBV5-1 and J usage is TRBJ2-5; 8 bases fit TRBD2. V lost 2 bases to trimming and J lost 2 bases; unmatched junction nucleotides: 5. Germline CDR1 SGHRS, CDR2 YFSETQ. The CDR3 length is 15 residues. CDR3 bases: TGCGCCAGCAGCTTCTCCGGGGGGGAACAAGAGACCCAGTACTTC. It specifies CASSFSGGEQETQYF.

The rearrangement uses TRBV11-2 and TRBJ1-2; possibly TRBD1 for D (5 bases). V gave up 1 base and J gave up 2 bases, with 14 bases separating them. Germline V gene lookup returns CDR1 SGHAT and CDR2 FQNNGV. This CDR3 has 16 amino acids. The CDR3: CASSLGRGGPNYGYTF. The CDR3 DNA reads TGTGCCAGCAGCTTAGGGCGGGGGGGACCCAACTATGGCTACACCTTC.

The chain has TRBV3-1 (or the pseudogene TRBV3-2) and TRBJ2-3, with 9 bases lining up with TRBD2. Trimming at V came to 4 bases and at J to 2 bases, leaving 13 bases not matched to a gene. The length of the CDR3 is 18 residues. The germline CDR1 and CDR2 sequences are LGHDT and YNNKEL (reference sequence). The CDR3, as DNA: TGTGCCAGCAGCCCCAACCCCGGAGCGGGGGGCTTCACAGATACGCAGTATTTT. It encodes CASSPNPGAGGFTDTQYF.

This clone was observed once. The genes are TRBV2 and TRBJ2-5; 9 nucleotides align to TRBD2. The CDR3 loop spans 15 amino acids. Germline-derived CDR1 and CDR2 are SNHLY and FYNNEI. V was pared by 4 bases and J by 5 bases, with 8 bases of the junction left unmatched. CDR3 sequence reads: CASSALGLARETQYF. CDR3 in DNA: TGTGCCAGCAGTGCCCTGGGACTAGCCAGGGAGACCCAGTACTTC.

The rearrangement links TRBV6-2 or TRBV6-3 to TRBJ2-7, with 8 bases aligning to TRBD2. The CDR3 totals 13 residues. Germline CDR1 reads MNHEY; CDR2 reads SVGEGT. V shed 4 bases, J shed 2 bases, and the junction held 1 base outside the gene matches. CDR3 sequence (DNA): TGTGCCAGCAGTTTTAGCGGGGCCTACGAGCAGTACGTC. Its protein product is CASSFSGAYEQYV.

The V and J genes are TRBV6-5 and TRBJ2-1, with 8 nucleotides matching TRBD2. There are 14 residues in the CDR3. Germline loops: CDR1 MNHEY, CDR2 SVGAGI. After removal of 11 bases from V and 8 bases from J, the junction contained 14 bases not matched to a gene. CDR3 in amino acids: CAAEGGTRLYEQFF. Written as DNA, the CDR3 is TGTGCCGCCGAGGGCGGGACTAGACTCTATGAGCAGTTCTTC.

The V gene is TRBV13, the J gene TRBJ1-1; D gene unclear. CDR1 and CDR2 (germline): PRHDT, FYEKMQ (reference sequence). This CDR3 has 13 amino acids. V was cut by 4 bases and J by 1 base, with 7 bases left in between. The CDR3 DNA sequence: TGTGCCAGCAGCTGGGAGGGGAACACTGAAGCTTTCTTT. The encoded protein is CASSWEGNTEAFF.

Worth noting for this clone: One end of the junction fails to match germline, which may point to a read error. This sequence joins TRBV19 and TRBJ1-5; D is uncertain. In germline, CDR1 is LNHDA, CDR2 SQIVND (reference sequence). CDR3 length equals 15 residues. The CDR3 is CSSSENSPSNQPQHF. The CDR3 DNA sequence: TGTTCCAGCAGTGAGAACAGCCCTAGCAATCAGCCCCAGCATTTT.

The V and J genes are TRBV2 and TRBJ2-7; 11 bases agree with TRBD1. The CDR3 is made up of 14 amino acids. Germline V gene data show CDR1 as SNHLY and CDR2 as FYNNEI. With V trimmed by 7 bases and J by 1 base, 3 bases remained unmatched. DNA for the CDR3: TGTGCCAGCAAAGGGACAGGGGGATCCTACGAGCAGTACTTC. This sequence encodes CASKGTGGSYEQYF.

The CDR3 DNA reads as TGTGCCAGTAGTTGGGACAGGGGCGAAAAACTGTTTTTT. Its protein product is CASSWDRGEKLFF. The chain is built from TRBV19 and TRBJ1-4, with 10 bases fitting TRBD1. V lost 5 bases and J lost 8; bases outside the gene matches: 2. Per germline, CDR1 LNHDA and CDR2 SQIVND (reference sequence). This CDR3 spans 13 amino acids.

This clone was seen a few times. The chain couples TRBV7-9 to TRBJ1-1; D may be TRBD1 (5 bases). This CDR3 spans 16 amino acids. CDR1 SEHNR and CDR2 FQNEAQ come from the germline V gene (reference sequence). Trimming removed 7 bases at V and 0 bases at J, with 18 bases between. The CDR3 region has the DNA TGTGCCAGCACCTCCCAGGGAGGAGGCATGAACACTGAAGCTTTCTTT. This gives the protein CASTSQGGGMNTEAFF.

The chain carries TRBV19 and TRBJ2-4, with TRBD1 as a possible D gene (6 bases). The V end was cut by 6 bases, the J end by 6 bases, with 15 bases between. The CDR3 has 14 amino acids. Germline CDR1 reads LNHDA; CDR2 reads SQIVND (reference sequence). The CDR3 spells CASRSTGWRNIQYF. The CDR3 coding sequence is TGTGCCAGTAGGTCGACAGGTTGGCGAAACATTCAGTACTTC.

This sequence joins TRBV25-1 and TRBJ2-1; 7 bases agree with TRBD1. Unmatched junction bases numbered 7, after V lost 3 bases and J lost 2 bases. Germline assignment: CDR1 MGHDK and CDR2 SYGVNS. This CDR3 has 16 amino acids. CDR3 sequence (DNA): TGTGCCAGCAGTGATTCACAGGGGCATACCTACAATGAGCAGTTCTTC. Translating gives CASSDSQGHTYNEQFF.

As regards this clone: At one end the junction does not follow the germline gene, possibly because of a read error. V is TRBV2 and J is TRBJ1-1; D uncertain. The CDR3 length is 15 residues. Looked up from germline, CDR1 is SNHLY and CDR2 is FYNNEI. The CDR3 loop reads CASREGRTPYTEAFF. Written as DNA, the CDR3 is TGTGCCAGCAGAGAAGGGCGGACTCCCTACACTGAAGCTTTCTTT.

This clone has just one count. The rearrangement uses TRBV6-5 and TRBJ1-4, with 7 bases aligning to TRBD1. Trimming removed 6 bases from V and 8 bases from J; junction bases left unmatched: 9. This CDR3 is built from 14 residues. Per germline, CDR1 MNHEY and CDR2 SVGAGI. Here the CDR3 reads CASRETGKWEKLFF. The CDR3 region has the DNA TGTGCCAGCAGGGAGACAGGGAAGTGGGAAAAACTGTTTTTT.

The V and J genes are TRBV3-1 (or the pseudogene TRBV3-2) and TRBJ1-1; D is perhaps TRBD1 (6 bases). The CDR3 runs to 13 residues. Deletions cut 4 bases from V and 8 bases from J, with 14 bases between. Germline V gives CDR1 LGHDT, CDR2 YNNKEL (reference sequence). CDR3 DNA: TGTGCCAGCAGCCCACAGGGCTGGGGAGAAGCTTTCTTT. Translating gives CASSPQGWGEAFF.

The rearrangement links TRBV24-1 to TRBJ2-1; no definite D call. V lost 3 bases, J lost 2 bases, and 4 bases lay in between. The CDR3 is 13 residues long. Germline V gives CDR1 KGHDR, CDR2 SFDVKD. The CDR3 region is CATSDPTYNEQFF. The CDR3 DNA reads TGTGCCACCAGTGATCCCACCTACAATGAGCAGTTCTTC.

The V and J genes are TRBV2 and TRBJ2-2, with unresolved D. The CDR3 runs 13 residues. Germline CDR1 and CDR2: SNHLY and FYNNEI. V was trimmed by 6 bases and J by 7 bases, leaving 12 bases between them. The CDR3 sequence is CASSSLLGGELFF. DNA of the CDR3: TGTGCCAGCAGCTCACTCCTCGGCGGGGAGCTGTTTTTT.

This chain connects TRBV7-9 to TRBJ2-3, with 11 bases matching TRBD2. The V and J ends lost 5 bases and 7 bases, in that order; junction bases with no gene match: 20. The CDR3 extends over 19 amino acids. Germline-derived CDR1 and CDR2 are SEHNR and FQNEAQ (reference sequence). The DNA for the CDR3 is TGTGCCAGCAGCCGGGAGCGACTAGCGGGGACCGTACGACAGTATACGCAGTATTTT. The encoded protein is CASSRERLAGTVRQYTQYF.

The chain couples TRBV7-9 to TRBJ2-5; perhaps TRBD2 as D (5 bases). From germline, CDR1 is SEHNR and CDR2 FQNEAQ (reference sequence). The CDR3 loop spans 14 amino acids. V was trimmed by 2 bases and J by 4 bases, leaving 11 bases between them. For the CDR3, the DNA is TGTGCCAGCAGCTTACAGACTACCCGAGAGACCCAGTACTTC. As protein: CASSLQTTRETQYF.

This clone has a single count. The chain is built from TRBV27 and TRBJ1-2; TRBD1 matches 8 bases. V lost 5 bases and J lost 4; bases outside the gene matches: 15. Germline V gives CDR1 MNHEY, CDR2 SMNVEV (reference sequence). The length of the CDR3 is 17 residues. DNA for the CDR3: TGTGCCAGCAGTCTCGACCCGGGACAGGCACTCTTCTATGGCTACACCTTC. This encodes CASSLDPGQALFYGYTF.

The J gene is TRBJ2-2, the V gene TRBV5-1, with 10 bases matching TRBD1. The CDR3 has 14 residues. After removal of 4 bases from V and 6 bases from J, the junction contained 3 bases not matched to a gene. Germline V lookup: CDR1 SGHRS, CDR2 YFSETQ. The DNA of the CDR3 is TGCGCCAGCAGCCGGGACAGGGGTTCCGGGGAGCTGTTTTTT. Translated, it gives CASSRDRGSGELFF.

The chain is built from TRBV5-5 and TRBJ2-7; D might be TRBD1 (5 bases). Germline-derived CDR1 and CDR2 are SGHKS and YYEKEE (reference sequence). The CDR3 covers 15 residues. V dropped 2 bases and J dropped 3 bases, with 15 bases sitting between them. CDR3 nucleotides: TGTGCCAGCAGCTTTTCTTTGTCCAGGGACTACGAGCAGTACTTC. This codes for CASSFSLSRDYEQYF. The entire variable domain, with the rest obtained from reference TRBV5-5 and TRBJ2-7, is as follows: DAGVTQSPTHLIKTRGQQVTLRCSPISGHKSVSWYQQVLGQGPQFIFQYYEKEERGRGNFPDRFSARQFPNYSSELNVNALLLGDSALYLCASSFSLSRDYEQYFGPGTRLTVT.

The CDR3 region has the DNA TGTGCCAGCAGCCAACCCGTCCCGTCACCCCTCCACTTT. It is translated as CASSQPVPSPLHF. The chain employs TRBV3-1 (or the pseudogene TRBV3-2) and TRBJ1-6; D is uncertain. V was cut by 2 bases and J by 10 bases, with 9 bases left in between. Germline V gene lookup returns CDR1 LGHDT and CDR2 YNNKEL (reference sequence). There are 13 residues in the CDR3.

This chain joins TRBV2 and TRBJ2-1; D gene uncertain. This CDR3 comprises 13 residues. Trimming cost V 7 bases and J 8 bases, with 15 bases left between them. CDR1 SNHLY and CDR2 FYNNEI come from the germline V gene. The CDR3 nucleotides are TGTGCCAGCAAGGTCCTGGCGGTTGATGAGCAGTTCTTC. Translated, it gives CASKVLAVDEQFF.